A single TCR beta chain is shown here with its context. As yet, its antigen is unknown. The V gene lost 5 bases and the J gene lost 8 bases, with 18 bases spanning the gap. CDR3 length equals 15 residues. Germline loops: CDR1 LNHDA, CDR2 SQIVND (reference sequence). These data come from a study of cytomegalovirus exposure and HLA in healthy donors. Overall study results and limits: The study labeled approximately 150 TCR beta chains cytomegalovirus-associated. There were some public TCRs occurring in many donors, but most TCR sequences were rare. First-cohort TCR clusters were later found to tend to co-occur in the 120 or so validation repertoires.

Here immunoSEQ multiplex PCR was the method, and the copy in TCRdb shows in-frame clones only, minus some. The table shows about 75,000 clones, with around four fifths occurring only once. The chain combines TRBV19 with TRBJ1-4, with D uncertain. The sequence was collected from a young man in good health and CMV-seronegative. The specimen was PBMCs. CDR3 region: CASSELGGLREKLFF. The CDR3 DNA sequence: TGTGCCAGTAGTGAGCTGGGAGGGTTACGCGAAAAACTGTTTTTT.